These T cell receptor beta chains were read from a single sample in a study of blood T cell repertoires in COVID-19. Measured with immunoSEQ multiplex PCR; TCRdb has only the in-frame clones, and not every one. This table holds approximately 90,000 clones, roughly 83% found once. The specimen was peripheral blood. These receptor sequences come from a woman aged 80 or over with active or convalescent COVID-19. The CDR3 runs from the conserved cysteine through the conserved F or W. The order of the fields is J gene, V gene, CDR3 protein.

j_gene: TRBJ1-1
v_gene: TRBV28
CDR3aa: CASYRGREAFF

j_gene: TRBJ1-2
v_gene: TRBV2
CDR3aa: CASSVSPLRSYTF

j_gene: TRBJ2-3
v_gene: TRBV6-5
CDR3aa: CASSFLAGGPADTQYF

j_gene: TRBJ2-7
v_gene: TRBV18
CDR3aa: CASSPSGGREEQYF

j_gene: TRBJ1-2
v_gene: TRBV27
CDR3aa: CASSSPGTGVRGYTF

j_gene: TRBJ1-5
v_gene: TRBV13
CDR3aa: CASSPGTGGNQPQHF

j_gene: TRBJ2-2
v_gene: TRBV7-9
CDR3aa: CAGPRQDLNTGELFF

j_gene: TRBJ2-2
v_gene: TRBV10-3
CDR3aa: CAISPADTGELFF

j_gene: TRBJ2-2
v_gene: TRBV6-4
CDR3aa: CASSAFGGSDTGELFF

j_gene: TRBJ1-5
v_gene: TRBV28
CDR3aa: CASRSRRGQTSNQPQHF

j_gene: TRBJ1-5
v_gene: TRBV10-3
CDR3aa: CAISVGQVNQPQHF

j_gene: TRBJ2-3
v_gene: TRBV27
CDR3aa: CASTARTTDTQYF

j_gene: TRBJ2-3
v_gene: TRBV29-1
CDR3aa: CSVEIGGDTQYF

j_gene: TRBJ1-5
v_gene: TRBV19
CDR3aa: CASTAGGNQPQHF

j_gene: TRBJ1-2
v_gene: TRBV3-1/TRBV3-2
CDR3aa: CASSQGYREYGYTF

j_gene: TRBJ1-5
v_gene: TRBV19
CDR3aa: CASTRGQGAMQPQHF

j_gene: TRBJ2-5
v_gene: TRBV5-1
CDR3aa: CASRTGILEETQYF

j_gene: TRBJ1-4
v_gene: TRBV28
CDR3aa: CASSLGGGNEKLFF

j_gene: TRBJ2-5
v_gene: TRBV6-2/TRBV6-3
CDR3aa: CASSYGGEETQYF

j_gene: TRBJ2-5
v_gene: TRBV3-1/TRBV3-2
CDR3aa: CASSFRGPETQYF

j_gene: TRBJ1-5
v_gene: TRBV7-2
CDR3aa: CASSLAGGGNQPQHF

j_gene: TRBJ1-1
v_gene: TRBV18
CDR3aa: CASSSRRTEAFF

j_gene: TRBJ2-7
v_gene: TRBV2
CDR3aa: CASRRDFYEQYF

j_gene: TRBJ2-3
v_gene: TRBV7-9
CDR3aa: CASSLVVTTLFSTDTQYF